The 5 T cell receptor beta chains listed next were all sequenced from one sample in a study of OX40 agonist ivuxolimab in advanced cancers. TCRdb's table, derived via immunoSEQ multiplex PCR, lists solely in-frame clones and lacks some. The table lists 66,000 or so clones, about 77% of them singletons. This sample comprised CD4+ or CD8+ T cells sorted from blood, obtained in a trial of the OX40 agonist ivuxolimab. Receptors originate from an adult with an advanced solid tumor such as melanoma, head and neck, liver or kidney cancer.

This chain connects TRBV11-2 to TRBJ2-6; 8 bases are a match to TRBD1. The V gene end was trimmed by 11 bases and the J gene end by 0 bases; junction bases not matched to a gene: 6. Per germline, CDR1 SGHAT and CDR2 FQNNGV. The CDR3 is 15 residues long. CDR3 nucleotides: TGTGCCGGGGGGACAGGAGGCTCTGGGGCCAACGTCCTGACTTTC. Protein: CAGGTGGSGANVLTF. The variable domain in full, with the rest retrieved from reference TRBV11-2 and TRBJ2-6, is EAGVAQSPRYKIIEKRQSVAFWCNPISGHATLYWYQQILGQGPKLLIQFQNNGVVDDSQLPKDRFSAERLKGVDSTLKIQPAKLEDSAVYLCAGGTGGSGANVLTFGAGSRLTVL.

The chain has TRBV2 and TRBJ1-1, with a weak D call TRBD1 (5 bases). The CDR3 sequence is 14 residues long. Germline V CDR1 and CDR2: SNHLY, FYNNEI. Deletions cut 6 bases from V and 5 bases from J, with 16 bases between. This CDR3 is CASRSTAVLTEAFF. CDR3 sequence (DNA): TGTGCCAGCAGGTCGACAGCCGTTCTTACTGAAGCTTTCTTT.

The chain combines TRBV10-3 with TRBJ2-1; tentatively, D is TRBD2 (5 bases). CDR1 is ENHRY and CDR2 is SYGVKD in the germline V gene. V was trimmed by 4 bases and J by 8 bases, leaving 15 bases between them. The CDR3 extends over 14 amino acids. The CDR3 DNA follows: TGTGCCATCAGTGGGGCAACTAGTTCCCATGAGCAGTTCTTC. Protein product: CAISGATSSHEQFF.

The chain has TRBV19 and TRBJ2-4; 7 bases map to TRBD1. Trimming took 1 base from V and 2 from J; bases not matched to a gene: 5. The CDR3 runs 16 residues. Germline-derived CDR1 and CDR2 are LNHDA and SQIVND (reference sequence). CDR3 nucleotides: TGTGCCAGTAGTATAGGAGGGGGCGTGTCCAAAAACATTCAGTACTTC. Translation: CASSIGGGVSKNIQYF.

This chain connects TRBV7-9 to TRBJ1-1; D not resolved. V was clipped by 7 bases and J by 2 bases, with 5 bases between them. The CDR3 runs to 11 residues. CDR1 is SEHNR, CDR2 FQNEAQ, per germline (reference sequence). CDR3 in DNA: TGTGCCAGCACCAGTAACACTGAAGCTTTCTTT. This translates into CASTSNTEAFF.